A selection of T cell receptor beta chains follows, all from one sample in a study of cytomegalovirus exposure and HLA in healthy donors. Only in-frame clones appear in the TCRdb table, and some are missing; sequencing was by immunoSEQ multiplex PCR. The table records 130,000 to 150,000 clones, approximately 88% of them present only once. The specimen sequenced was PBMCs. Receptors were obtained from a woman younger than 30 in good health and CMV-seropositive. CDR3s include the opening cysteine and the closing phenylalanine or tryptophan. The D gene is left open where the match is weak. Clone size, where shown, is once, few, many, or a class for clones that have expanded.

CDR3 protein: CASSLDRTAMGYEQYF
CDR3 DNA: TGTGCCAGCAGCTTAGACCGGACAGCAATGGGCTACGAGCAGTACTTC
D gene: NA
J gene: TRBJ2-7
clone size: NA
CDR3 length: 16
V gene: TRBV11-2

CDR3 protein: CASSPGTVLPYEQYF
CDR3 DNA: TGCGCCAGCAGCCCGGGGACAGTTTTACCCTACGAGCAGTACTTC
D gene: TRBD1
J gene: TRBJ2-7
clone size: once
CDR3 length: 15
V gene: TRBV5-1

CDR3 protein: CASRNLAGEYEQYF
CDR3 DNA: TGTGCCAGCAGAAACCTAGCGGGAGAGTACGAGCAGTACTTC
D gene: TRBD2
J gene: TRBJ2-7
clone size: NA
CDR3 length: 14
V gene: TRBV28

CDR3 protein: CASRGTGGTGELFF
CDR3 DNA: TGTGCCAGCAGGGGGACAGGGGGTACCGGGGAGCTGTTTTTT
D gene: TRBD1
J gene: TRBJ2-2
clone size: NA
CDR3 length: 14
V gene: TRBV6-1

CDR3 protein: CASSPSLWPTSLRDEQYF
CDR3 DNA: TGTGCCAGCAGCCCTAGCCTATGGCCTACTTCGTTAAGGGACGAGCAGTACTTC
D gene: NA
J gene: TRBJ2-7
clone size: NA
CDR3 length: 18
V gene: TRBV7-9

CDR3 protein: CASSPSSGRAQETQYF
CDR3 DNA: TGTGCCAGCTCACCTTCAAGCGGGAGGGCCCAAGAGACCCAGTACTTC
D gene: TRBD2
J gene: TRBJ2-5
clone size: NA
CDR3 length: 16
V gene: TRBV18

CDR3 protein: CASSLEGTLKGEQYF
CDR3 DNA: TGCGCCAGCAGCTTGGAGGGGACACTAAAGGGCGAGCAGTACTTC
D gene: NA
J gene: TRBJ2-7
clone size: NA
CDR3 length: 15
V gene: TRBV5-1

CDR3 protein: CASSLAGDSPSYEQYF
CDR3 DNA: TGCGCCAGCAGCTTGGCGGGGGACAGCCCTAGCTACGAGCAGTACTTC
D gene: NA
J gene: TRBJ2-7
clone size: NA
CDR3 length: 16
V gene: TRBV5-1

CDR3 protein: CASTGQEVYEQYF
CDR3 DNA: TGTGCCAGCACTGGACAGGAGGTTTACGAGCAGTACTTC
D gene: TRBD1
J gene: TRBJ2-7
clone size: NA
CDR3 length: 13
V gene: TRBV6-5

CDR3 protein: CASSPRVVASGQETQYF
CDR3 DNA: TGTGCCAGCAGCCCGAGGGTGGTCGCTAGCGGCCAAGAGACCCAGTACTTC
D gene: TRBD2
J gene: TRBJ2-5
clone size: NA
CDR3 length: 17
V gene: TRBV11-2

CDR3 protein: CAWSVLVETQYF
CDR3 DNA: TGTGCCTGGAGTGTACTGGTGGAGACCCAGTACTTC
D gene: NA
J gene: TRBJ2-5
clone size: NA
CDR3 length: 12
V gene: TRBV30

CDR3 protein: CASGLKSGTDYEQYF
CDR3 DNA: TGTGCTAGTGGTTTGAAATCCGGGACAGATTACGAGCAGTACTTC
D gene: TRBD1
J gene: TRBJ2-7
clone size: NA
CDR3 length: 15
V gene: TRBV12-5

CDR3 protein: CSVEDRRTGAQETQYF
CDR3 DNA: TGCAGCGTTGAAGATCGCCGGACAGGAGCACAAGAGACCCAGTACTTC
D gene: TRBD1
J gene: TRBJ2-5
clone size: NA
CDR3 length: 16
V gene: TRBV29-1

CDR3 protein: CASSVTGMGEKLFF
CDR3 DNA: TGTGCCAGCAGCGTGACAGGGATGGGCGAAAAACTGTTTTTT
D gene: TRBD1
J gene: TRBJ1-4
clone size: NA
CDR3 length: 14
V gene: TRBV5-6

CDR3 protein: CSVRQGQGETQYF
CDR3 DNA: TGCAGCGTTAGACAGGGGCAAGGAGAGACCCAGTACTTC
D gene: TRBD1
J gene: TRBJ2-5
clone size: NA
CDR3 length: 13
V gene: TRBV29-1

CDR3 protein: CASSLGGLAGKYEQYF
CDR3 DNA: TGTGCCAGCAGCTTGGGGGGACTAGCGGGGAAATACGAGCAGTACTTC
D gene: TRBD2
J gene: TRBJ2-7
clone size: NA
CDR3 length: 16
V gene: TRBV5-4

CDR3 protein: CASSPGQGGATNEKLFF
CDR3 DNA: TGCGCCAGCAGCCCTGGACAGGGGGGGGCAACTAATGAAAAACTGTTTTTT
D gene: TRBD1
J gene: TRBJ1-4
clone size: NA
CDR3 length: 17
V gene: TRBV5-1

CDR3 protein: CASSLGRTSTDTQYF
CDR3 DNA: TGTGCCAGCAGCTTAGGCCGAACTAGCACAGATACGCAGTATTTT
D gene: NA
J gene: TRBJ2-3
clone size: NA
CDR3 length: 15
V gene: TRBV11-2

CDR3 protein: CASSLAPSGNTETQYF
CDR3 DNA: TGTGCCAGCAGCTTGGCCCCTAGCGGGAACACGGAGACCCAGTACTTC
D gene: TRBD2
J gene: TRBJ2-5
clone size: NA
CDR3 length: 16
V gene: TRBV5-4

CDR3 protein: CASSQGLIGNNEQFF
CDR3 DNA: TGCGCCAGCAGCCAGGGGCTTATTGGGAACAATGAGCAGTTCTTC
D gene: NA
J gene: TRBJ2-1
clone size: once
CDR3 length: 15
V gene: TRBV4-1

CDR3 protein: CASSQGEAGGPGEQYF
CDR3 DNA: TGTGCCAGCAGCCAAGGCGAAGCGGGAGGGCCGGGGGAGCAGTACTTC
D gene: TRBD2
J gene: TRBJ2-7
clone size: NA
CDR3 length: 16
V gene: TRBV4-2

CDR3 protein: CATSLEDRLPGESQPQHF
CDR3 DNA: TGTGCCACCAGCCTAGAGGATAGGCTTCCAGGGGAAAGTCAGCCCCAGCATTTT
D gene: NA
J gene: TRBJ1-5
clone size: NA
CDR3 length: 18
V gene: TRBV15

CDR3 protein: CASSESSGSGDEQFF
CDR3 DNA: TGTGCCAGCAGTGAATCTAGCGGGAGTGGGGATGAGCAGTTCTTC
D gene: TRBD2
J gene: TRBJ2-1
clone size: NA
CDR3 length: 15
V gene: TRBV25-1

CDR3 protein: CASSPGGTGPNQPQHF
CDR3 DNA: TGTGCCAGCAGCCCGGGAGGGACAGGGCCCAATCAGCCCCAGCATTTT
D gene: TRBD1
J gene: TRBJ1-5
clone size: NA
CDR3 length: 16
V gene: TRBV5-6

CDR3 protein: CASRFSRVKNGYTF
CDR3 DNA: TGTGCCAGCAGGTTTAGCAGGGTAAAAAATGGCTACACCTTC
D gene: NA
J gene: TRBJ1-2
clone size: NA
CDR3 length: 14
V gene: TRBV6-1

CDR3 protein: CASSSIGVSSYEQYF
CDR3 DNA: TGTGCCAGCAGTTCCATCGGGGTCAGCTCCTACGAGCAGTACTTC
D gene: NA
J gene: TRBJ2-7
clone size: NA
CDR3 length: 15
V gene: TRBV6-5

CDR3 protein: CASSPLDRDTGELFF
CDR3 DNA: TGTGCCAGCTCACCACTGGACAGGGACACCGGGGAGCTGTTTTTT
D gene: TRBD1
J gene: TRBJ2-2
clone size: NA
CDR3 length: 15
V gene: TRBV18

CDR3 protein: CASSFGGRVAEQFF
CDR3 DNA: TGTGCCAGCAGTTTTGGGGGGAGGGTCGCTGAGCAGTTCTTC
D gene: TRBD2
J gene: TRBJ2-1
clone size: NA
CDR3 length: 14
V gene: TRBV27

CDR3 protein: CAWSSGTGVGNEQFF
CDR3 DNA: TGTGCCTGGAGTTCCGGGACTGGAGTTGGGAATGAGCAGTTCTTC
D gene: NA
J gene: TRBJ2-1
clone size: NA
CDR3 length: 15
V gene: TRBV30

CDR3 protein: CASSSRTGGATGELFF
CDR3 DNA: TGTGCCAGTAGTTCACGGACAGGGGGCGCCACCGGGGAGCTGTTTTTT
D gene: TRBD1
J gene: TRBJ2-2
clone size: NA
CDR3 length: 16
V gene: TRBV19

CDR3 protein: CASSIRPLARNEQFF
CDR3 DNA: TGTGCCAGCAGTATCCGCCCCTTGGCCCGCAATGAGCAGTTCTTC
D gene: NA
J gene: TRBJ2-1
clone size: NA
CDR3 length: 15
V gene: TRBV25-1

CDR3 protein: CASSEVRGGEQYF
CDR3 DNA: TGTGCCAGCAGTGAAGTCAGGGGCGGGGAGCAGTACTTC
D gene: NA
J gene: TRBJ2-7
clone size: NA
CDR3 length: 13
V gene: TRBV6-1

CDR3 protein: CASSLAARAGVADTQYF
CDR3 DNA: TGCGCCAGCAGCTTGGCCGCGAGGGCAGGGGTGGCAGATACGCAGTATTTT
D gene: NA
J gene: TRBJ2-3
clone size: NA
CDR3 length: 17
V gene: TRBV5-1

CDR3 protein: CASSTPRDTKVNEQFF
CDR3 DNA: TGTGCCAGCAGTACCCCCCGGGACACGAAGGTGAATGAGCAGTTCTTC
D gene: NA
J gene: TRBJ2-1
clone size: NA
CDR3 length: 16
V gene: TRBV28

CDR3 protein: CASGAYGTAYGYTF
CDR3 DNA: TGTGCCAGCGGGGCATACGGGACAGCCTATGGCTACACCTTC
D gene: TRBD1
J gene: TRBJ1-2
clone size: NA
CDR3 length: 14
V gene: TRBV28

CDR3 protein: CASTEGQGKGQPQHF
CDR3 DNA: TGTGCCAGCACCGAGGGACAGGGAAAAGGTCAGCCCCAGCATTTT
D gene: TRBD1
J gene: TRBJ1-5
clone size: once
CDR3 length: 15
V gene: TRBV5-8

CDR3 protein: CASRSGGVGTEAFF
CDR3 DNA: TGTGCCTCCCGATCGGGGGGCGTAGGAACTGAAGCTTTCTTT
D gene: NA
J gene: TRBJ1-1
clone size: NA
CDR3 length: 14
V gene: TRBV6-5

CDR3 protein: CASSIMSGNNHGYTF
CDR3 DNA: TGTGCCAGTAGTATTATGTCAGGGAATAATCATGGCTACACCTTC
D gene: NA
J gene: TRBJ1-2
clone size: NA
CDR3 length: 15
V gene: TRBV19

CDR3 protein: CASSTPHGTSGYEQYF
CDR3 DNA: TGTGCCAGCAGCACCCCCCACGGGACTAGCGGTTACGAGCAGTACTTC
D gene: NA
J gene: TRBJ2-7
clone size: few
CDR3 length: 16
V gene: TRBV21-1

CDR3 protein: CATSEYGTAVYEQYF
CDR3 DNA: TGTGCCACCAGTGAATATGGGACAGCTGTCTACGAGCAGTACTTC
D gene: TRBD1
J gene: TRBJ2-7
clone size: NA
CDR3 length: 15
V gene: TRBV19

CDR3 protein: CASTLMAGGTEAFF
CDR3 DNA: TGTGCCAGCACCCTCATGGCAGGGGGCACTGAAGCTTTCTTT
D gene: TRBD1
J gene: TRBJ1-1
clone size: NA
CDR3 length: 14
V gene: TRBV14

CDR3 protein: CASTTGITDTQYF
CDR3 DNA: TGTGCCAGCACGACAGGAATAACAGATACGCAGTATTTT
D gene: NA
J gene: TRBJ2-3
clone size: NA
CDR3 length: 13
V gene: TRBV6-1

CDR3 protein: CATNDGQRNQPQHF
CDR3 DNA: TGTGCCACCAACGATGGGCAACGCAATCAGCCCCAGCATTTT
D gene: NA
J gene: TRBJ1-5
clone size: NA
CDR3 length: 14
V gene: TRBV15

CDR3 protein: CASSRDSYNEQFF
CDR3 DNA: TGTGCTAGCAGCCGAGACAGCTACAATGAGCAGTTCTTC
D gene: NA
J gene: TRBJ2-1
clone size: once
CDR3 length: 13
V gene: TRBV7-7

CDR3 protein: CASMNNNEKLFF
CDR3 DNA: TGTGCCAGCATGAACAATAATGAAAAACTGTTTTTT
D gene: NA
J gene: TRBJ1-4
clone size: NA
CDR3 length: 12
V gene: TRBV2

CDR3 protein: CASSYEGQGWQPQHF
CDR3 DNA: TGTGCCAGCAGTTATGAGGGACAGGGTTGGCAGCCCCAGCATTTT
D gene: TRBD1
J gene: TRBJ1-5
clone size: few
CDR3 length: 15
V gene: TRBV6-6

CDR3 protein: CASSLDPRQGGEQYF
CDR3 DNA: TGTGCCAGCAGCTTAGATCCCAGACAGGGTGGCGAGCAGTACTTC
D gene: TRBD1
J gene: TRBJ2-7
clone size: NA
CDR3 length: 15
V gene: TRBV7-9

CDR3 protein: CASSLESLAGSGGIF
CDR3 DNA: TGTGCCAGCAGCTTAGAATCCCTAGCGGGATCTGGTGGGATCTTC
D gene: TRBD2
J gene: TRBJ2-1
clone size: NA
CDR3 length: 15
V gene: TRBV11-2

CDR3 protein: CASSGRMRLDDTQYF
CDR3 DNA: TGTGCCAGTAGTGGTCGAATGAGGCTAGACGATACGCAGTATTTT
D gene: NA
J gene: TRBJ2-3
clone size: NA
CDR3 length: 15
V gene: TRBV19